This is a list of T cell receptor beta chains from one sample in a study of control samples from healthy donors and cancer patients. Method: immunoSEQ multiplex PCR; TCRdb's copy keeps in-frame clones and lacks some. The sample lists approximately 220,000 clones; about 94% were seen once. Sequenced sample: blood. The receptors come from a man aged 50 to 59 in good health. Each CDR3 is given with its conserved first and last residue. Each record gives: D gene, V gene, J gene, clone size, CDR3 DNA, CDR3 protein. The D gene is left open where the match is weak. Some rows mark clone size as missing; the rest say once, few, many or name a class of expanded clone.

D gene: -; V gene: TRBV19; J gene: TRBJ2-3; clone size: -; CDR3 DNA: TGTGCCAGTAGTGGCTACAGGGTAGGGAACACAGATACGCAGTATTTT; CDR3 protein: CASSGYRVGNTDTQYF
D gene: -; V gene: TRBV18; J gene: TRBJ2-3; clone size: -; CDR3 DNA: TGTGCCAGCTCCCCAAGTCTGACAGATACGCAGTATTTT; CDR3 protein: CASSPSLTDTQYF
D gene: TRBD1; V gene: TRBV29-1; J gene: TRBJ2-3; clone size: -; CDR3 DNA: TGCAGCGTTGAGACAGGGATCCCAGGGGAAGATACGCAGTATTTT; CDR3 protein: CSVETGIPGEDTQYF
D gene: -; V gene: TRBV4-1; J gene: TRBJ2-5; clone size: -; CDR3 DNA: TGCGCCAGCAGCCAGACGACAGGGAGGGAGACCCAGTACTTC; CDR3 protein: CASSQTTGRETQYF
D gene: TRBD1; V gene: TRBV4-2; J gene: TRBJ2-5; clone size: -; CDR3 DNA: TGTGCCAGCAGCCAAGATGGGACAGAAATCCAAGAGACCCAGTACTTC; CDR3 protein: CASSQDGTEIQETQYF
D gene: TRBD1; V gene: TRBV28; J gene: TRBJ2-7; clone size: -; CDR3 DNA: TGTGCCAGCAGTTCGGGACAGAACTACGAGCAGTACTTC; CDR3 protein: CASSSGQNYEQYF
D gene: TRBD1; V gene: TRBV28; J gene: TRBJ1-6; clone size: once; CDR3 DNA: TGTGCCAGCAGTTGGGGCAGGGGGCATCCACCCCTCCACTTT; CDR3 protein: CASSWGRGHPPLHF
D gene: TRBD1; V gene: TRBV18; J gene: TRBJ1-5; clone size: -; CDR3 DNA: TGTGCCAGCTCCACAGGGGGCCGGAATCAGCCCCAGCATTTT; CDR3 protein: CASSTGGRNQPQHF
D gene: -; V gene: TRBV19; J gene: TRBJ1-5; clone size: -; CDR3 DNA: TGTGCCAGTAGTGTACAGGGTCAGCAGCCCCAGCATTTT; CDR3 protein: CASSVQGQQPQHF
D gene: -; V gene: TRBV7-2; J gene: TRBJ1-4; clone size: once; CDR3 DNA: TGTGCCAGCAGCCGCGACAGAGTTAATGAAAAACTGTTTTTT; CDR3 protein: CASSRDRVNEKLFF
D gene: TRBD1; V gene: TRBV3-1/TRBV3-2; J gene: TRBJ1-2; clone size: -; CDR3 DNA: TGTGCCAGCAGCCGACAGGGAGACTATGGCTACACCTTC; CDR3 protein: CASSRQGDYGYTF
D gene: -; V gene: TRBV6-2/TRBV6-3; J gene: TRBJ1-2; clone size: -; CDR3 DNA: TGTGCCAGCAGTTACTCAGGTCAGCCCCGAGCTGGTGGCTACACCTTC; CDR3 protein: CASSYSGQPRAGGYTF
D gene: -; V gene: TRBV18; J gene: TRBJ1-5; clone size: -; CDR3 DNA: TGTGCCAGCTCACTTCTCCAGGTAGTGGATCAGCCCCAGCATTTT; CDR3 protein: CASSLLQVVDQPQHF
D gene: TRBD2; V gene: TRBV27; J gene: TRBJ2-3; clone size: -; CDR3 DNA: TGTGCCAGCACCCCCGTTCGGGATAGCGGGGGCCTCACAGATACGCAGTATTTT; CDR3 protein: CASTPVRDSGGLTDTQYF
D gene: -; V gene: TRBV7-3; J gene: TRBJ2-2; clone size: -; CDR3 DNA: TGTGCCAGCCGGCTCGAGGGGGGCGCGGGCACCGGGGAGCTGTTTTTT; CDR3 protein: CASRLEGGAGTGELFF
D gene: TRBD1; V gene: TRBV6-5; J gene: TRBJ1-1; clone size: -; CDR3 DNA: TGTGCCAGCAGTAACTACAGGGGAGCTTTCTTT; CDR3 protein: CASSNYRGAFF
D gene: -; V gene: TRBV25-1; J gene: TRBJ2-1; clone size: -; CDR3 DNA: TGTGCCAGCAGTGTTTTTGGAGAGCAGTTCTTC; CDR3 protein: CASSVFGEQFF
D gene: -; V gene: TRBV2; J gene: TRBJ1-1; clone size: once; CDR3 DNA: TGTGCCGGGACAAGCGGCCCAAACACTGAAGCTTTCTTT; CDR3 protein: CAGTSGPNTEAFF
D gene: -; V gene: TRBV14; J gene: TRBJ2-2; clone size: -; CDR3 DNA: TGTGCCAGCAGCCAAGTTGGGGGGCTCTCCACCGGGGAGCTGTTTTTT; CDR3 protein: CASSQVGGLSTGELFF